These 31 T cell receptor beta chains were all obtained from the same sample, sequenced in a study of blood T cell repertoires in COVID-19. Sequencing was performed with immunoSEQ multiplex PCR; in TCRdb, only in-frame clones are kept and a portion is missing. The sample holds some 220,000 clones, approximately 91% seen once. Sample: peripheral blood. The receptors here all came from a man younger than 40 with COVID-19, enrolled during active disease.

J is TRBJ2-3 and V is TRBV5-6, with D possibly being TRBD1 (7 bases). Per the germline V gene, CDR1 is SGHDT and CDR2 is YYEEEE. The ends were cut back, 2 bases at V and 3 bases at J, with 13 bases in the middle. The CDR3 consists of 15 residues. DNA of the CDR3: TGTGCCAGCAGCTTAGGAGGGGGCCTTACAGATACGCAGTATTTT. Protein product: CASSLGGGLTDTQYF.

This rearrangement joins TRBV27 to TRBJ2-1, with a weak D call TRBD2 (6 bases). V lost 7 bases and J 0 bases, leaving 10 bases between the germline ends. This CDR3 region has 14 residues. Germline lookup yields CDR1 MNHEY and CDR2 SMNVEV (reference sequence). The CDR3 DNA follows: TGTGCCAGCAATGACGGGAGCTCCTACAATGAGCAGTTCTTC. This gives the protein CASNDGSSYNEQFF.

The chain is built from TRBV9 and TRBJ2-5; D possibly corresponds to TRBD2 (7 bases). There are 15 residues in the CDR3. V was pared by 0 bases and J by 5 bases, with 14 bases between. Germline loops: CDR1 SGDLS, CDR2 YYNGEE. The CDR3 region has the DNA TGTGCCAGCAGCGTAGTACCGGGGGGCAAGGAGACCCAGTACTTC. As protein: CASSVVPGGKETQYF. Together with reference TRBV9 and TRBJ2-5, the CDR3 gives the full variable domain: DSGVTQTPKHLITATGQRVTLRCSPRSGDLSVYWYQQSLDQGLQFLIQYYNGEERAKGNILERFSAQQFPDLHSELNLSSLELGDSALYFCASSVVPGGKETQYFGPGTRLLVL.

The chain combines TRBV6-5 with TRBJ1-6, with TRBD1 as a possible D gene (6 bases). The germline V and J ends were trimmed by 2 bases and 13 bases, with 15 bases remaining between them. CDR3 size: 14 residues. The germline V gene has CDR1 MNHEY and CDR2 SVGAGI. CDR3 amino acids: CASSYNREGGPLHF. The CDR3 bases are TGTGCCAGCAGTTACAACAGGGAGGGAGGGCCCCTCCACTTT.

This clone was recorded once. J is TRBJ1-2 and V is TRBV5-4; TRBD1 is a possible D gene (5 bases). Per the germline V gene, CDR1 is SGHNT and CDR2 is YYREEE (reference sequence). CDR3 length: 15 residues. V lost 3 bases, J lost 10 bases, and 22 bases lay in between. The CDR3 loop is CASSSHPTGGVPYTF. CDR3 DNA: TGTGCCAGCAGCTCGCACCCAACCGGGGGGGTTCCCTACACCTTC.

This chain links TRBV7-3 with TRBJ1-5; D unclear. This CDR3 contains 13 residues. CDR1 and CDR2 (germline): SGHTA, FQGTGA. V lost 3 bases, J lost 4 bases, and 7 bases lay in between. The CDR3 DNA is TGTGCCAGCAGCTTTACGGTGAATCAGCCCCAGCATTTT. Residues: CASSFTVNQPQHF.

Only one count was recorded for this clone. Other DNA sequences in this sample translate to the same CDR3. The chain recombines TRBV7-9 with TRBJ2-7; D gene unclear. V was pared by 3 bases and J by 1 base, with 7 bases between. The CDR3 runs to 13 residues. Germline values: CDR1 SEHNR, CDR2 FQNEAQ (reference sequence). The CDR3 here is CASSFSGSYEQYF. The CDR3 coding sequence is TGTGCCAGCAGCTTTTCCGGTTCCTACGAGCAGTACTTC.

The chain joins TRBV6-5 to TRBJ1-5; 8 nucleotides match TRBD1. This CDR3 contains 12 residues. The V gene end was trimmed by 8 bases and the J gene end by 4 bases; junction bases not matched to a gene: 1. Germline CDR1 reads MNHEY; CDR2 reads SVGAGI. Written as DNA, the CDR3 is TGTGCCAGCCGGACAGGGAATCAGCCCCAGCATTTT. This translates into CASRTGNQPQHF.

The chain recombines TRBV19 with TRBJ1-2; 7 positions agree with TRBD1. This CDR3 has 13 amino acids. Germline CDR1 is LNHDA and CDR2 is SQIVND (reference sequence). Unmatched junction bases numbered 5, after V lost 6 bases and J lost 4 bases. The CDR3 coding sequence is TGTGCCAGTAGCGGGACAGCCACCTATGGCTACACCTTC. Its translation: CASSGTATYGYTF.

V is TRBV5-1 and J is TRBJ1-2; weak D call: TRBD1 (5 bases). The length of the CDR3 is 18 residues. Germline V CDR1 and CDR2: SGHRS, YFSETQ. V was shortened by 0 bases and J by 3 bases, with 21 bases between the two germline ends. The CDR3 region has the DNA TGCGCCAGCAGCTTGGCCGTCAGGGCGAACGGTTTTCACTATGGCTACACCTTC. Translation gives CASSLAVRANGFHYGYTF.

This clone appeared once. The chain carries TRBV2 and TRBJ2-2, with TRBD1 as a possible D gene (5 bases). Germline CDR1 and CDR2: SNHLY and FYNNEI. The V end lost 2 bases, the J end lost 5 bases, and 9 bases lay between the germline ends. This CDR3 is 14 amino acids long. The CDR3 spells CASSEQGSTGELFF. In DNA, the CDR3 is TGTGCCAGCAGTGAACAGGGTTCGACCGGGGAGCTGTTTTTT.

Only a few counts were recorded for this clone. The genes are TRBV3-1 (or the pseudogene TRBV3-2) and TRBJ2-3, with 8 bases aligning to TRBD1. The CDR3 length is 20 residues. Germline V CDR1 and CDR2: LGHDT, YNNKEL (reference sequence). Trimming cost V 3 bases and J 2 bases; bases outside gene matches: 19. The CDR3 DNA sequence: TGTGCCAGCAGCCAGATATTTCCGCAATGGACAGGGAAATCCACAGATACGCAGTATTTT. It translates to CASSQIFPQWTGKSTDTQYF.

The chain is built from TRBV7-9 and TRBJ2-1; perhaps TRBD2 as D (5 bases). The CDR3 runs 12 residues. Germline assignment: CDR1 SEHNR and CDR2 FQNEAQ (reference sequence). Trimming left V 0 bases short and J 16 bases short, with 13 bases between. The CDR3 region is CASSLAEDDIFF. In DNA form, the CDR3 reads TGTGCCAGCAGCTTAGCGGAGGACGATATTTTCTTC.

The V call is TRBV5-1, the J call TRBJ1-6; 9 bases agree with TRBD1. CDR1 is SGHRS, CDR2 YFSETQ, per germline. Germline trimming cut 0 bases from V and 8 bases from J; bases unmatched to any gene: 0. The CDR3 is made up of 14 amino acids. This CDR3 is CASSLGDRDSPLHF. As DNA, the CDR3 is TGCGCCAGCAGCTTGGGGGACAGGGATTCACCCCTCCACTTT.

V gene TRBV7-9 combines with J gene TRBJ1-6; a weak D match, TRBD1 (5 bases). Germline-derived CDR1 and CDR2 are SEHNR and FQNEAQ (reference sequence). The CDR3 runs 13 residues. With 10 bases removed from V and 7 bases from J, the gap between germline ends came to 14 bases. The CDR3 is CATQGPGNSPLHF. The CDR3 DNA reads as TGTGCCACCCAGGGTCCGGGCAATTCACCCCTCCACTTT.

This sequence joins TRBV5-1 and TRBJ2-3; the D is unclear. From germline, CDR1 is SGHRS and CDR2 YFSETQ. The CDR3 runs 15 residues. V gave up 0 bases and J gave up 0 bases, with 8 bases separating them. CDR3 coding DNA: TGCGCCAGCAGCTTGGAGAGGAGTAGCACAGATACGCAGTATTTT. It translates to CASSLERSSTDTQYF.

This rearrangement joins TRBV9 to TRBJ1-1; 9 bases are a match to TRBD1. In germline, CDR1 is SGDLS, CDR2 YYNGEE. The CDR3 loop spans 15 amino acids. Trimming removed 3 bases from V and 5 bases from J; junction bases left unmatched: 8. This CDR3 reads CASSARQGERTEAFF. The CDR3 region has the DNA TGTGCCAGCAGCGCAAGACAGGGGGAAAGGACTGAAGCTTTCTTT.

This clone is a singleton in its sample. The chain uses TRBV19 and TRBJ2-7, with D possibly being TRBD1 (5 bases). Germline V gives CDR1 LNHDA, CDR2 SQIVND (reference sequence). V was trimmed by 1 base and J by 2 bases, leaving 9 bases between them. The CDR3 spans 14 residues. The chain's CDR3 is CASSIGGAPYEQYF. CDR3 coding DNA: TGTGCCAGTAGTATAGGGGGCGCCCCCTACGAGCAGTACTTC.

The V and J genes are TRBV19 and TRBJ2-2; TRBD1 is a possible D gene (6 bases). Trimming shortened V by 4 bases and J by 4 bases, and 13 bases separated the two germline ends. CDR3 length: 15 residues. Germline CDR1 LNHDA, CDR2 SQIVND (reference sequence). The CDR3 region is CASSTQGLGTGELFF. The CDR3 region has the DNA TGTGCCAGTAGTACACAGGGCTTGGGCACCGGGGAGCTGTTTTTT. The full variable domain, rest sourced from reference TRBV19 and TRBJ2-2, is DGGITQSPKYLFRKEGQNVTLSCEQNLNHDAMYWYRQDPGQGLRLIYYSQIVNDFQKGDIAEGYSVSREKKESFPLTVTSAQKNPTAFYLCASSTQGLGTGELFFGEGSRLTVL.

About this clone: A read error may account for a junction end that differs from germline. In nucleotides, the CDR3 is TGTGCCAGCAGTTTCCGTGGACAGGGAAAACACTTC. Translated, it gives CASSFRGQGKHF. The chain joins TRBV27 to TRBJ2-7; 8 bases map to TRBD1. The V gene's germline CDR1 is MNHEY and CDR2 SMNVEV (reference sequence). CDR3 length: 12 residues.

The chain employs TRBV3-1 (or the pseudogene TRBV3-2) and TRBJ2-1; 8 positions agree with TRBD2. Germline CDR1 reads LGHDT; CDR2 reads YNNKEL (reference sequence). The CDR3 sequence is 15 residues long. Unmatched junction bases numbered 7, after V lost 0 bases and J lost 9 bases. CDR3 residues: CASSQEVASGGEQFF. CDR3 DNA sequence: TGTGCCAGCAGCCAAGAGGTCGCCAGCGGGGGTGAGCAGTTCTTC.

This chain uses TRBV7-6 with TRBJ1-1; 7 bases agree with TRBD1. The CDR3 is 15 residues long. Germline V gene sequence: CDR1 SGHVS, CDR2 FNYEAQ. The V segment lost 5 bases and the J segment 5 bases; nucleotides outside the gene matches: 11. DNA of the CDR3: TGTGCCAGCAGCATAGGACAGGAATGGGGTACTGAAGCTTTCTTT. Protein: CASSIGQEWGTEAFF.

The CDR3 coding sequence is TGCGCCAGCGGAGTCCCGGGGGCGAACACCGGGGAGCTGTTTTTT. Translating it yields CASGVPGANTGELFF. The chain employs TRBV5-1 and TRBJ2-2, with D perhaps matching TRBD2 (6 bases). The CDR3 is 15 residues long. The germline V gene encodes CDR1 SGHRS and CDR2 YFSETQ. Deletions cut 7 bases from V and 0 bases from J, with 13 bases between.

CDR3 coding DNA: TGTGCCAGCAGCCAATCTTTTTCTTGGGACAGAACGAACACCGGGGAGCTGTTTTTT. It encodes CASSQSFSWDRTNTGELFF. The gene calls are TRBV3-1 (or the pseudogene TRBV3-2) and TRBJ2-2; 7 positions agree with TRBD1. V lost 2 bases to trimming and J lost 0 bases; unmatched junction nucleotides: 12. Germline V gene data show CDR1 as LGHDT and CDR2 as YNNKEL (reference sequence). This CDR3 has 19 residues.

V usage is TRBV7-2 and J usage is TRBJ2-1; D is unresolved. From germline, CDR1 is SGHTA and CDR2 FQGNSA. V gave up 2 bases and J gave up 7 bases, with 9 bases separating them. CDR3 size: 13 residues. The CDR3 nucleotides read TGTGCCAGCAGCTTACCACCGAGTAATGAGCAGTTCTTC. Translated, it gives CASSLPPSNEQFF. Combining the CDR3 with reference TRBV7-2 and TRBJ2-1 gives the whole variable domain GAGVSQSPSNKVTEKGKDVELRCDPISGHTALYWYRQSLGQGLEFLIYFQGNSAPDKSGLPSDRFSAERTGGSVSTLTIQRTQQEDSAVYLCASSLPPSNEQFFGPGTRLTVL.

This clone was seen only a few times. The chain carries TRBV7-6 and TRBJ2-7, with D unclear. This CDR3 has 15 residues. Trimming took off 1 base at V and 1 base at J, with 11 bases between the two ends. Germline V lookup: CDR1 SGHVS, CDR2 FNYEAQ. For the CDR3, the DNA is TGTGCCAGCAGCTTAGAAAGCATACCGTCCTACGAGCAGTACTTC. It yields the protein CASSLESIPSYEQYF.

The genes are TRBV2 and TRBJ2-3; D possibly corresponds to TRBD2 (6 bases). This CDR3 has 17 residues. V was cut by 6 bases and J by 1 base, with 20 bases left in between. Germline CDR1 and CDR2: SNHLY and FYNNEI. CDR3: CASSSGRSGLGTDTQYF. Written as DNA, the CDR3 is TGTGCCAGCAGCTCAGGGAGGAGCGGACTTGGCACAGATACGCAGTATTTT. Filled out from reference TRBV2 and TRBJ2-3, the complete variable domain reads EPEVTQTPSHQVTQMGQEVILRCVPISNHLYFYWYRQILGQKVEFLVSFYNNEISEKSEIFDDQFSVERPDGSNFTLKIRSTKLEDSAMYFCASSSGRSGLGTDTQYFGPGTRLTVL.

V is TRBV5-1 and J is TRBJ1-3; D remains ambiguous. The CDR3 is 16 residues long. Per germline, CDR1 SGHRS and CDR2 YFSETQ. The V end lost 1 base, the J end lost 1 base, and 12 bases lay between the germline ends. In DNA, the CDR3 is TGCGCCAGCAGCTTGTCTGGAGGCCTTTCTGGAAACACCATATATTTT. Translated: CASSLSGGLSGNTIYF.

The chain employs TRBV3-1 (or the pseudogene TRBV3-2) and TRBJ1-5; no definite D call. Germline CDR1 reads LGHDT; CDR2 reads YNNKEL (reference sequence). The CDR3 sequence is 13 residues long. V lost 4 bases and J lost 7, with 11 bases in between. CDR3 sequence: CASSPAGEQPQHF. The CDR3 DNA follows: TGTGCCAGCAGCCCAGCCGGGGAGCAGCCCCAGCATTTT.

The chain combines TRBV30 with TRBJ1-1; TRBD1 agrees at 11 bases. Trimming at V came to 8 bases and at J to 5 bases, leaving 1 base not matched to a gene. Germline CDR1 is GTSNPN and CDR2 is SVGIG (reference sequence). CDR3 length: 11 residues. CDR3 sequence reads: CAGDRGTEAFF. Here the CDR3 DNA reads TGTGCCGGGGACAGGGGGACTGAAGCTTTCTTT.

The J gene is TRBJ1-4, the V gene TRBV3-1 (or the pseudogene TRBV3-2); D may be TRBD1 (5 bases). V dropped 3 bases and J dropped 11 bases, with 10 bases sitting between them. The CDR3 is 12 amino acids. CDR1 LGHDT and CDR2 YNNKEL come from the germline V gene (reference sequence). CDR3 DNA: TGTGCCAGCAGCCAGGCAGGGTCGAAACTGTTTTTT. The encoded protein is CASSQAGSKLFF.